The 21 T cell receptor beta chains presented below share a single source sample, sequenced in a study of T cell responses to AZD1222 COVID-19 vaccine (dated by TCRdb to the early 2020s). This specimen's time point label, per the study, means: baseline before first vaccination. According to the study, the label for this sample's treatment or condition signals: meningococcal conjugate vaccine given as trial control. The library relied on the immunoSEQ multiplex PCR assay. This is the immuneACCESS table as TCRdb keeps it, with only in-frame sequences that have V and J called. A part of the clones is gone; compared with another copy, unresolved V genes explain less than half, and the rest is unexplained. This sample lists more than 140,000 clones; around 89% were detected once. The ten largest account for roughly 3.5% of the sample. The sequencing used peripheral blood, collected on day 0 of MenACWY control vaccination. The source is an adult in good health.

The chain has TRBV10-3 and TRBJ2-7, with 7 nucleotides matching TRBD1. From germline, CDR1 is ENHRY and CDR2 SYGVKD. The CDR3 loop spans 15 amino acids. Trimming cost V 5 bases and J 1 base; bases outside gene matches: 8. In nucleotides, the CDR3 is TGTGCCATCAGTCCTGGGACAGAGTCTTCCTACGAGCAGTACTTC. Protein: CAISPGTESSYEQYF.

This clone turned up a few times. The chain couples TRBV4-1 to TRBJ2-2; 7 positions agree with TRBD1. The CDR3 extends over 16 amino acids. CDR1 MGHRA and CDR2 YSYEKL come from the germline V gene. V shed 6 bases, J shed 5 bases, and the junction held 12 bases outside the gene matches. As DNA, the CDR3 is TGCGCCAGCAGACGGACAGGCCTTAGGGAGACCGGGGAGCTGTTTTTT. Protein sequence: CASRRTGLRETGELFF.

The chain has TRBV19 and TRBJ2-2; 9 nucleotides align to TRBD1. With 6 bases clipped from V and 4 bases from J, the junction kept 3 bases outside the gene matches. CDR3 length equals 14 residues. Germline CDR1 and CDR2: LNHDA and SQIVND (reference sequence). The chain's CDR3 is CASRLQGATGELFF. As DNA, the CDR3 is TGTGCCAGTAGATTACAGGGGGCCACCGGGGAGCTGTTTTTT.

CDR3: CASSLGRGGNTEAFF. The CDR3 region has the DNA TGTGCCAGCAGTCTTGGAAGGGGGGGGAACACTGAAGCTTTCTTT. The gene calls are TRBV2 and TRBJ1-1; perhaps TRBD1 as D (6 bases). The CDR3 covers 15 residues. The V gene's germline CDR1 is SNHLY and CDR2 FYNNEI. Trimming cost V 5 bases and J 1 base, with 14 bases left between them. Using reference TRBV2 and TRBJ1-1 for the parts outside the CDR3, the full variable domain is EPEVTQTPSHQVTQMGQEVILRCVPISNHLYFYWYRQILGQKVEFLVSFYNNEISEKSEIFDDQFSVERPDGSNFTLKIRSTKLEDSAMYFCASSLGRGGNTEAFFGQGTRLTVV.

In nucleotides, the CDR3 is TGTGCCAGCAGCTTAGCCAGGGAACAGCCCCAGCATTTT. Residues: CASSLAREQPQHF. This sequence joins TRBV7-2 and TRBJ1-5, with D tentatively TRBD1 (5 bases). Germline lookup yields CDR1 SGHTA and CDR2 FQGNSA. This CDR3 has 13 residues. The ends were cut back, 0 bases at V and 7 bases at J, with 7 bases in the middle.

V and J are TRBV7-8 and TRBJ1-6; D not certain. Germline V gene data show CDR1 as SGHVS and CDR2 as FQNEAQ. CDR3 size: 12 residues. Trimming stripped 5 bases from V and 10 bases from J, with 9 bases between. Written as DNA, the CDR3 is TGTGCCAGCAGCCCCTTAGTATCACCCCTCCACTTT. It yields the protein CASSPLVSPLHF.

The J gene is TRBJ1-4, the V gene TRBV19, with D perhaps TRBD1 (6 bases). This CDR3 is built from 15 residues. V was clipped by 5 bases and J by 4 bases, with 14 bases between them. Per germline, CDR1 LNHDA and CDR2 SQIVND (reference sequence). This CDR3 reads CASSDQGLDNEKLFF. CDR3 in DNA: TGTGCCAGTAGTGACCAGGGGCTGGATAATGAAAAACTGTTTTTT.

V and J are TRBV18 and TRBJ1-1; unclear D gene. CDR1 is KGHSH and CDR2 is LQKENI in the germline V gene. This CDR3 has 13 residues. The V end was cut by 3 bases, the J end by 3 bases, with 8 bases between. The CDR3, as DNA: TGTGCCAGCTCACCTTACCGGGACACTGAAGCTTTCTTT. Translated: CASSPYRDTEAFF.

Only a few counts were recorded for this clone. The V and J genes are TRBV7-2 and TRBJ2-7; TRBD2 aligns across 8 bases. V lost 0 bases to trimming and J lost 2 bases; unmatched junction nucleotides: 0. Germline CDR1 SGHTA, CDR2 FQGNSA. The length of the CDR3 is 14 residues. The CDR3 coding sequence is TGTGCCAGCAGCTTAGCAGCGGGGGCCTACGAGCAGTACTTC. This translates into CASSLAAGAYEQYF.

Here the CDR3 DNA reads TGTGCCAGCAGCCTACCGCTCCCCGACGAGCAGTACTTC. Protein: CASSLPLPDEQYF. The rearrangement links TRBV6-2 or TRBV6-3 to TRBJ2-7; the D is unclear. Germline-derived CDR1 and CDR2 are MNHEY and SVGEGT. Trimming shortened V by 6 bases and J by 5 bases, and 14 bases separated the two germline ends. This CDR3 spans 13 amino acids.

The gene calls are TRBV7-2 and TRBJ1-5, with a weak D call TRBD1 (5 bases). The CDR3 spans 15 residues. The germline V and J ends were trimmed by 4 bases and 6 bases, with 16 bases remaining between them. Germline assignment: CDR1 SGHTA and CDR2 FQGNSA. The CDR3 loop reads CASSSQGRAGQPQHF. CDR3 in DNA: TGTGCCAGCAGCTCTCAGGGCAGGGCTGGTCAGCCCCAGCATTTT.

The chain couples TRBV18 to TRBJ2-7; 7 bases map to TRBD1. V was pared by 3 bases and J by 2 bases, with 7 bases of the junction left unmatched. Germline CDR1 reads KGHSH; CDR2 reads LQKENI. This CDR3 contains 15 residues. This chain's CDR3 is CASSPSTGFAYEQYF. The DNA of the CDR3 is TGTGCCAGCTCACCCTCGACAGGGTTTGCCTACGAGCAGTACTTC.

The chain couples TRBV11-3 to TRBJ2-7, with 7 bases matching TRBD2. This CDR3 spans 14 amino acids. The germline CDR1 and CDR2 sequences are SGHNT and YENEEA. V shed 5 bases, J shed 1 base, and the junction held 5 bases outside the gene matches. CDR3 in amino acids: CASSGGGASYEQYF. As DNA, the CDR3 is TGTGCCAGCAGCGGGGGGGGAGCTTCCTACGAGCAGTACTTC.

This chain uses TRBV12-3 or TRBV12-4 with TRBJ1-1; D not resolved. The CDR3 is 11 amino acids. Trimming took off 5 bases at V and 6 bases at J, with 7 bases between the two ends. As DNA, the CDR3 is TGTGCCAGCAGTCTTCAGTCTGAAGCTTTCTTT. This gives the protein CASSLQSEAFF.

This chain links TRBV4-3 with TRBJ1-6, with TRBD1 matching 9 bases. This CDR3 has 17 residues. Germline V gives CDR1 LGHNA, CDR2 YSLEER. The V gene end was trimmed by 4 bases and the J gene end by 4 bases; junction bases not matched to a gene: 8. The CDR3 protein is CASSPSTGGRYNSPLHF. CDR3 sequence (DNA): TGCGCCAGCAGCCCCTCTACAGGGGGCAGGTATAATTCACCCCTCCACTTT.

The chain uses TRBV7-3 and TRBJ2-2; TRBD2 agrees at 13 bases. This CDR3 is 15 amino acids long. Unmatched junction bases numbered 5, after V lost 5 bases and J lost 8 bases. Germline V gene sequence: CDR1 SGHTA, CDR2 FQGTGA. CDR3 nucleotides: TGTGCCAGCAGCCCGCGGACTAGCGGGGGAGGGGAGCTGTTTTTT. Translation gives CASSPRTSGGGELFF.

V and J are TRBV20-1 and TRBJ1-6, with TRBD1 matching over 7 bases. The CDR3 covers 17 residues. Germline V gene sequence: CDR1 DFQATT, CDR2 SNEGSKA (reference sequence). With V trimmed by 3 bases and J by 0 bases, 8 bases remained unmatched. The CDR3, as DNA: TGCAGTGCTAGTGACCGACAGGGCTTCTCCTATAATTCACCCCTCCACTTT. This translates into CSASDRQGFSYNSPLHF.

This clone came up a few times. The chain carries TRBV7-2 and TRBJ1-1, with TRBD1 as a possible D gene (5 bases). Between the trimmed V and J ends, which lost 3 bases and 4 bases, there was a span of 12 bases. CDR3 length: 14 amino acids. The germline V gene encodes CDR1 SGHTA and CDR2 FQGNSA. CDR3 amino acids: CASSFSTGVTEAFF. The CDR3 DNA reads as TGTGCCAGCAGCTTTTCTACGGGGGTCACTGAAGCTTTCTTT.

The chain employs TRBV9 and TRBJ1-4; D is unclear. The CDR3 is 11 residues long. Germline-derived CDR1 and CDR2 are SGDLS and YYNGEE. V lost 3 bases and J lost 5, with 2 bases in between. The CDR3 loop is CASSDNEKLFF. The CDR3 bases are TGTGCCAGCAGCGACAATGAAAAACTGTTTTTT. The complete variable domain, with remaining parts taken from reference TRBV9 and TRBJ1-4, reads DSGVTQTPKHLITATGQRVTLRCSPRSGDLSVYWYQQSLDQGLQFLIQYYNGEERAKGNILERFSAQQFPDLHSELNLSSLELGDSALYFCASSDNEKLFFGSGTQLSVL.

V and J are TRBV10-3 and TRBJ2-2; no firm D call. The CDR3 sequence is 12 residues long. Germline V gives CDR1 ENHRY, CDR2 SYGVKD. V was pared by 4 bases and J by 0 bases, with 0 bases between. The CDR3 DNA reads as TGTGCCATCAGTGCGAACACCGGGGAGCTGTTTTTT. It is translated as CAISANTGELFF.

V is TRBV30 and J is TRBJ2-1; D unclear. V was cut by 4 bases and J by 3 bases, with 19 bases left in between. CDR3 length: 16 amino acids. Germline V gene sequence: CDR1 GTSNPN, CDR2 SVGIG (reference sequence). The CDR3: CAWTVVKGLRYNEQFF. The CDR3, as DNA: TGTGCCTGGACGGTAGTCAAGGGCCTCCGCTACAATGAGCAGTTCTTC.